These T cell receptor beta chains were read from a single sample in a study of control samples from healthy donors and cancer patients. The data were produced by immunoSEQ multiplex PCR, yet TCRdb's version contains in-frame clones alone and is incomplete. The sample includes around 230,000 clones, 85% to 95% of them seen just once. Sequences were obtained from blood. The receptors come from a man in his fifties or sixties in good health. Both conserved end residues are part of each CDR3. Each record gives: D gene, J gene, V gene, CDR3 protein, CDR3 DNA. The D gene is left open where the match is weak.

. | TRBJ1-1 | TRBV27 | CASKPQGSNTEAFF | TGTGCCAGCAAACCACAGGGTTCGAACACTGAAGCTTTCTTT
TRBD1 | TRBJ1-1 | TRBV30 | CAWSVQGKKENEAFF | TGTGCCTGGAGTGTACAGGGGAAAAAGGAGAATGAAGCTTTCTTT
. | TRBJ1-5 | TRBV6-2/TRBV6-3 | CASSPRGQPQHF | TGTGCCAGCAGCCCTAGGGGGCAGCCCCAGCATTTT
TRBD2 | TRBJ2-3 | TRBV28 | CASSLRRTSGGAGDTQYF | TGTGCCAGCAGTTTACGCCGGACTAGCGGGGGGGCTGGAGATACGCAGTATTTT
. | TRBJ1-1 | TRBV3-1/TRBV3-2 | CASSQVPTEAFF | TGTGCCAGCAGCCAGGTTCCCACTGAAGCTTTCTTT
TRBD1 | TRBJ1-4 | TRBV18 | CASSRGTGTEKLFF | TGTGCCAGCTCACGAGGGACAGGGACCGAAAAACTGTTTTTT
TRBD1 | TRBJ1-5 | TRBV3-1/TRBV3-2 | CASSQDGTASNQPQHF | TGTGCCAGCAGCCAAGATGGGACAGCGAGCAATCAGCCCCAGCATTTT
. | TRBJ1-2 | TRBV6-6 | CASSYSNGGRDGYTF | TGTGCCAGCAGTTACTCGAACGGGGGGAGGGATGGCTACACCTTC
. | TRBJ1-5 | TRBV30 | CAWSPVGLNQPQHF | TGTGCCTGGAGCCCGGTAGGGCTCAATCAGCCCCAGCATTTT
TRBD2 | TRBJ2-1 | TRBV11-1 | CASSLTGGVYNEQFF | TGTGCCAGCAGCTTGACCGGGGGGGTTTACAATGAGCAGTTCTTC
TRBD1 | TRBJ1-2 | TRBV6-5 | CASSYVRQGAGGYTF | TGTGCCAGCAGTTACGTCAGACAGGGGGCGGGGGGCTACACCTTC
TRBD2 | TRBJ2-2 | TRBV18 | CASSPRAGNGELFF | TGTGCCAGCTCACCACGAGCGGGGAACGGGGAGCTGTTTTTT
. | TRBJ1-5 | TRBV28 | CASSFQGSNQPQHF | TGTGCCAGCAGTTTCCAAGGAAGCAATCAGCCCCAGCATTTT
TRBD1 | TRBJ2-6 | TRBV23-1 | CASSLDRAEPSGANVLTF | TGCGCCAGCAGCCTCGACAGGGCAGAACCCTCTGGGGCCAACGTCCTGACTTTC
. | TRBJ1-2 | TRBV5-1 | CASSLDQGPGYTF | TGCGCCAGCAGCTTGGACCAGGGTCCGGGCTACACCTTC
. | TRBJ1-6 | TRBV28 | CASSLNSPLHF | TGTGCCAGCAGTCTCAATTCACCCCTCCACTTT